This entry is about one T cell receptor (beta chain). These data come from a study of OX40 agonist ivuxolimab in advanced cancers. About the study: Each patient was given ivuxolimab into a vein every 2 weeks, at 0.01 to 10 mg/kg. Having had anti-PD-1, anti-PD-L1 or anti-CTLA-4 therapy before was allowed, and about 40% had some.

V gave up 3 bases and J gave up 3 bases; unmatched junction bases: 12. In germline, CDR1 is LNHDA, CDR2 SQIVND (reference sequence). This CDR3 region has 17 residues. Assay: immunoSEQ multiplex PCR; the TCRdb copy retains only in-frame clones and omits some. There are over 75,000 clones in the sample; roughly 87% occur only once, and 1.5% to 2% lies in the top ten. This sample comprised CD4+ or CD8+ T cells sorted from blood, obtained in a trial of the OX40 agonist ivuxolimab. The rearrangement links TRBV19 to TRBJ1-2; the match to TRBD1 covers 8 bases. The receptor was isolated from an adult with an advanced solid tumor such as melanoma, head and neck, liver or kidney cancer. The CDR3 here is CASSISRGQGAHYGYTF. CDR3 sequence (DNA): TGTGCCAGTAGTATTTCCCGGGGGCAGGGGGCACACTATGGCTACACCTTC.